The 32 T cell receptor beta chains below come from one sample, sequenced in a study of molecular identifiers for immune sequencing clone quantification. TCRdb re-called the PCR reads with MiXCR, one entry per CDR3 protein. The sample yields some 320,000 distinct CDR3 sequences, around 21% seen once. The sample was naive CD8+ T cells from blood, with Jurkat cell RNA spiked in. Subset described: FACS-sorted CD8+CD4-CCR7+CD45RA+ naive T cells. The receptors were sampled from a human donor in good health. Some libraries in this study had Jurkat cell RNA spiked in.

The sample holds many counts of this clonotype. This chain joins TRBV3-1 and TRBJ2-2, with unresolved D. This CDR3 has 14 residues. Germline V CDR1 and CDR2: LGHDT, YNNKEL (reference sequence). The V gene lost 0 bases and the J gene lost 7 bases, with 9 bases spanning the gap. CDR3 sequence: CASSQDLNGGELFF. CDR3 coding DNA: TGTGCCAGCAGCCAAGACCTGAATGGCGGGGAGCTGTTTTTT. The variable domain in full, with the rest retrieved from reference TRBV3-1 and TRBJ2-2, is DTAVSQTPKYLVTQMGNDKSIKCEQNLGHDTMYWYKQDSKKFLKIMFSYNNKELIINETVPNRFSPKSPDKAHLNLHINSLELGDSAVYFCASSQDLNGGELFFGEGSRLTVL.

This clonotype has ten or more counts. The V gene is TRBV24-1, the J gene TRBJ2-1, with 8 bases identical to TRBD2. The CDR3 length is 14 residues. Trimming removed 9 bases from V and 1 base from J; junction bases left unmatched: 4. Germline CDR1 is KGHDR and CDR2 is SFDVKD. The CDR3 sequence: CATPSGGSYNEQFF. The CDR3 bases are TGTGCCACCCCATCGGGGGGGTCCTACAATGAGCAGTTCTTC.

This clonotype showed up many times. This chain joins TRBV5-1 and TRBJ1-1; D is uncertain. Germline V gene sequence: CDR1 SGHRS, CDR2 YFSETQ. Trimming cost V 3 bases and J 1 base, with 13 bases left between them. The CDR3 loop spans 15 amino acids. The CDR3 region has the DNA TGCGCCAGCAGCTGGAGCCAGGACGGGAACACTGAAGCTTTCTTT. Translated, it gives CASSWSQDGNTEAFF.

This chain joins TRBV12-3 or TRBV12-4 and TRBJ1-5, with a tentative D call TRBD1 (5 bases). This CDR3 contains 14 residues. V was pared by 5 bases and J by 6 bases, with 14 bases between. The CDR3 loop reads CASSHLGGTQPQHF. CDR3 nucleotide sequence: TGTGCCAGCAGTCACCTGGGGGGGACTCAGCCCCAGCATTTT.

This clonotype was counted many times. The chain couples TRBV7-9 to TRBJ1-1; D may be TRBD1 (5 bases). The CDR3 sequence is 15 residues long. Germline V gene data show CDR1 as SEHNR and CDR2 as FQNEAQ (reference sequence). Trimming cost V 5 bases and J 0 bases, with 13 bases left between them. CDR3 nucleotides: TGTGCCAGCAGCCCCAGGGAAGTCATGAACACTGAAGCTTTCTTT. Its translation is CASSPREVMNTEAFF.

In this sample, this clonotype turned up many times. V gene TRBV4-3 combines with J gene TRBJ1-2; D unclear. Trimming removed 1 base at V and 6 bases at J, with 15 bases between. Germline CDR1 LGHNA, CDR2 YSLEER. The CDR3 is 15 residues long. The CDR3 DNA is TGCGCCAGCAGCCAAGGTGCAGGAAACTGGAATGGCTACACCTTC. Translation gives CASSQGAGNWNGYTF.

About this clonotype itself: Compared with germline, one end of the junction differs, possibly owing to a read error. The V gene is TRBV6-1, the J gene TRBJ1-3, with no clear D. This CDR3 comprises 15 residues. Looked up from germline, CDR1 is MNHNS and CDR2 is SASEGT. This CDR3 is CASSEVRRSGNPIYF. The CDR3 DNA follows: TGTGCCAGCAGTGAAGTACGGCGCTCTGGAAACCCCATATATTTT.

There are many counts of this clonotype. The chain uses TRBV3-2 and TRBJ2-3. TRBV3-2 represents a pseudogene. CDR3 size: 13 residues. CDR3 DNA: TGTGCCAGCAGCCAAGATCGTCCAGATACGCAGTATTTT. This encodes CASSQDRPDTQYF.

Ten or more counts support this clonotype. The chain employs TRBV7-9 and TRBJ2-1, with a possible D match to TRBD1 (5 bases). The CDR3 loop spans 15 amino acids. Trimming cost V 6 bases and J 4 bases, with 16 bases left between them. Germline CDR1 reads SEHNR; CDR2 reads FQNEAQ (reference sequence). Written as DNA, the CDR3 is TGTGCCAGCAGACGCCCCCCGGACAATTACAATGAGCAGTTCTTC. Translating gives CASRRPPDNYNEQFF.

The sample holds a few counts of this clonotype. The rearrangement joins TRBV29-1 to TRBJ2-7; D is unresolved. The germline V gene has CDR1 SQVTM and CDR2 ANQGSEA. This CDR3 is 10 amino acids long. V was pared by 5 bases and J by 3 bases, with 5 bases between. Written as DNA, the CDR3 is TGCAGCGTTCAGAGCTACGAGCAGTACTTC. Its translation is CSVQSYEQYF.

This clonotype was picked up many times. V and J are TRBV3-1 and TRBJ2-1; D is possibly TRBD1 or TRBD2 (5 bases each). V was pared by 6 bases and J by 8 bases, with 14 bases between. CDR3 length equals 13 residues. Germline CDR1 LGHDT, CDR2 YNNKEL (reference sequence). The CDR3 nucleotides read TGTGCCAGCAGGGGGCGCCGGGGTTATGAGCAGTTCTTC. It is translated as CASRGRRGYEQFF.

This clonotype came up many times. This chain links TRBV20-1 with TRBJ2-7; 9 nucleotides match TRBD2. The CDR3 covers 15 residues. Germline trimming cut 0 bases from V and 7 bases from J; bases unmatched to any gene: 10. Germline V gives CDR1 DFQATT, CDR2 SNEGSKA (reference sequence). This CDR3 reads CSARDLSGSSSEQYF. In DNA form, the CDR3 reads TGCAGTGCTAGAGATCTTAGCGGGAGTTCCTCGGAGCAGTACTTC.

Regarding this clonotype: Being one base from a much bigger clone, this may be a read error. DNA for the CDR3: TGTGCCAGCGGTCCCGATAGTCAGGGGCGAGAGACCCAGTACTTC. Amino acids: CASGPDSQGRETQYF. V and J are TRBV12-3 or TRBV12-4 and TRBJ2-5; TRBD1 might be the D (6 bases). There are 15 residues in the CDR3. Between the trimmed V and J ends, which lost 8 bases and 4 bases, there was a span of 20 bases.

This clonotype was recorded at least ten times. The chain joins TRBV19 to TRBJ1-5; the match to TRBD1 covers 7 bases. The germline V gene has CDR1 LNHDA and CDR2 SQIVND (reference sequence). The CDR3 runs to 13 residues. J was trimmed by 5 bases and V by 4 bases; bases with no gene match: 2. DNA of the CDR3: TGTGCCAGTAGTAACAGGGGTGATCAGCCCCAGCATTTT. Its translation is CASSNRGDQPQHF. Full variable domain (outside the CDR3, taken from reference TRBV19 and TRBJ1-5): DGGITQSPKYLFRKEGQNVTLSCEQNLNHDAMYWYRQDPGQGLRLIYYSQIVNDFQKGDIAEGYSVSREKKESFPLTVTSAQKNPTAFYLCASSNRGDQPQHFGDGTRLSIL.

Points on this clonotype: Possible read error: a much larger clone is one base away. The rearrangement links TRBV13 to TRBJ2-5; TRBD2 agrees at 10 bases. V lost 5 bases, J lost 1 base, and 4 bases stayed unmatched. The CDR3 is made up of 15 amino acids. Germline CDR1 PRHDT, CDR2 FYEKMQ (reference sequence). The CDR3 region is CASSRRLAGQETQYF. The CDR3 region has the DNA TGTGCCAGCAGCCGCCGACTAGCGGGCCAAGAGACCCAGTACTTC.

With respect to this clonotype: Given a much more abundant clone one base away, this may be a read error. The chain uses TRBV2 and TRBJ2-1; TRBD2 might be the D (5 bases). CDR1 and CDR2 from the germline V gene are SNHLY and FYNNEI. This CDR3 comprises 16 residues. Deletions cut 3 bases from V and 7 bases from J, with 19 bases between. CDR3 in amino acids: CASSDRGGIVENEQFF. For the CDR3, the DNA is TGTGCCAGCAGTGATCGCGGAGGCATCGTAGAGAATGAGCAGTTCTTC.

There are many counts of this clonotype. This chain uses TRBV27 with TRBJ2-6; D is unresolved. CDR1 and CDR2 (germline): MNHEY, SMNVEV (reference sequence). V gave up 3 bases and J gave up 4 bases, with 4 bases separating them. The CDR3 has 13 amino acids. The CDR3 DNA reads TGTGCCAGCAGTTTCGGAGGGGCCAACGTCCTGACTTTC. Translation gives CASSFGGANVLTF.

This clonotype was detected many times. The V call is TRBV29-1, the J call TRBJ2-3; D is unclear. V lost 7 bases and J lost 2, with 13 bases in between. Germline lookup yields CDR1 SQVTM and CDR2 ANQGSEA. The CDR3 extends over 13 amino acids. CDR3 protein: CSGVAGNTDTQYF. The DNA of the CDR3 is TGCAGCGGGGTGGCAGGAAACACAGATACGCAGTATTTT.

This clonotype was counted ten times or more. The rearrangement uses TRBV28 and TRBJ2-7; no clear D gene. Germline V gene sequence: CDR1 MDHEN, CDR2 SYDVKM. The CDR3 runs to 13 residues. The V end lost 6 bases, the J end lost 4 bases, and 13 bases lay between the germline ends. CDR3: CASSPPSPYEQYF. The CDR3 nucleotides read TGTGCCAGCAGCCCCCCGAGCCCGTACGAGCAGTACTTC.

Only a few counts were recorded for this clonotype. This chain links TRBV3-1 with TRBJ2-7; D remains ambiguous. V was trimmed by 0 bases and J by 6 bases, leaving 18 bases between them. Germline-derived CDR1 and CDR2 are LGHDT and YNNKEL (reference sequence). The CDR3 is 16 residues long. CDR3 sequence reads: CASSQDLAIRPPEQYF. The DNA for the CDR3 is TGTGCCAGCAGCCAAGATCTTGCGATTCGGCCTCCCGAGCAGTACTTC.

Comments on this clonotype: This may arise from a read error, as a much more abundant clone is one base away. The chain joins TRBV29-1 to TRBJ2-2; D may match TRBD1 or TRBD2 (6 bases each). This CDR3 spans 15 amino acids. CDR1 is SQVTM, CDR2 ANQGSEA, per germline. Here the CDR3 reads CSVERGDSNPGELFF. The CDR3 region has the DNA TGCAGCGTTGAAAGGGGGGACTCGAACCCCGGGGAGCTGTTTTTT.

The sample holds a few counts of this clonotype. V is TRBV6-2 or TRBV6-3 and J is TRBJ2-1, with D maybe TRBD1 (6 bases). Trimming cost V 5 bases and J 10 bases, with 9 bases left between them. This CDR3 spans 11 amino acids. In germline, CDR1 is MNHEY, CDR2 SVGEGT. CDR3 nucleotide sequence: TGTGCCAGCAGTCAACAGGGAGAGCAGTTCTTC. Amino acids: CASSQQGEQFF.

There are a few counts of this clonotype. The chain is built from TRBV7-9 and TRBJ2-3, with TRBD2 matching 9 bases. This CDR3 has 17 residues. Losses at the gene ends were 5 bases for V and 0 bases for J; bases not matched to a gene: 9. The germline V gene encodes CDR1 SEHNR and CDR2 FQNEAQ (reference sequence). The CDR3: CASSPPGLAPSTDTQYF. The CDR3 bases are TGTGCCAGCAGCCCGCCCGGACTAGCGCCTAGCACAGATACGCAGTATTTT.

The chain carries TRBV6-2 or TRBV6-3 and TRBJ1-1, with D unresolved. This CDR3 is built from 13 residues. The V end lost 6 bases, the J end lost 3 bases, and 11 bases lay between the germline ends. Germline V gene lookup returns CDR1 MNHEY and CDR2 SVGEGT. The CDR3 region is CASSETRDTEAFF. The CDR3 bases are TGTGCCAGCAGCGAGACAAGGGACACTGAAGCTTTCTTT.

This clonotype was recorded a few times. The chain employs TRBV6-6 and TRBJ2-5, with 12 bases lining up with TRBD1. V dropped 1 base and J dropped 5; count of bases not matched to a gene: 23. The CDR3 is 22 amino acids. Germline lookup yields CDR1 MNHNY and CDR2 SVGAGI (reference sequence). The CDR3 nucleotides are TGTGCCAGCAGTTACTGGGGGACAGGGGGCATAGCGGGAGGCCTAGGGGACGAGACCCAGTACTTC. It encodes CASSYWGTGGIAGGLGDETQYF.

This clonotype was observed at least ten times. This rearrangement joins TRBV30 to TRBJ1-1; D call uncertain. V was clipped by 8 bases and J by 0 bases, with 19 bases between them. In germline, CDR1 is GTSNPN, CDR2 SVGIG (reference sequence). The CDR3 is 15 amino acids. The CDR3 DNA follows: TGTGCCCACGGCCCAGTGGATACAATGAACACTGAAGCTTTCTTT. Protein: CAHGPVDTMNTEAFF.

The V call is TRBV25-1, the J call TRBJ2-7, with 7 positions matching TRBD1. The V and J ends lost 6 bases and 3 bases, in that order; junction bases with no gene match: 5. This CDR3 has 13 residues. Germline assignment: CDR1 MGHDK and CDR2 SYGVNS. In DNA, the CDR3 is TGTGCCAGCAGGACAGGGTCGGTCTACGAGCAGTACTTC. It translates to CASRTGSVYEQYF.

This clonotype was recorded many times. The chain uses TRBV2 and TRBJ2-4; D may be TRBD1 (5 bases). The germline V gene encodes CDR1 SNHLY and CDR2 FYNNEI. V lost 4 bases, J lost 9 bases, and 10 bases lay in between. The CDR3 extends over 12 amino acids. The CDR3: CASSVKGAIQYF. CDR3 coding DNA: TGTGCCAGCAGTGTCAAAGGGGCCATTCAGTACTTC.

This clonotype was seen more than once but under ten times. An end of the junction does not agree with germline; a read error may underlie this. The V gene is TRBV19, the J gene TRBJ2-1; D may match TRBD1 or TRBD2 (5 bases each). The CDR3 covers 13 residues. In germline, CDR1 is LNHDA, CDR2 SQIVND (reference sequence). CDR3 residues: CASSGTPYNEQSF. DNA of the CDR3: TGTGCCAGTTCCGGGACCCCCTACAATGAGCAGTCCTTC.

This clonotype was detected ten times or more. The chain combines TRBV12-3 or TRBV12-4 with TRBJ2-3; D is uncertain. The V gene lost 2 bases and the J gene lost 3 bases, with 15 bases spanning the gap. The CDR3 runs to 16 residues. CDR3 in amino acids: CASSLYLVLRTDTQYF. In DNA form, the CDR3 reads TGTGCCAGCAGTTTATATCTGGTTTTGAGGACAGATACGCAGTATTTT.

The chain joins TRBV19 to TRBJ1-5; 8 bases agree with TRBD1. The CDR3 is 15 amino acids. V lost 8 bases, J lost 3 bases, and 9 bases stayed unmatched. The V gene's germline CDR1 is LNHDA and CDR2 SQIVND (reference sequence). The CDR3 is CASGTGTGDNQPQHF. For the CDR3, the DNA is TGTGCCAGTGGTACCGGGACAGGAGACAATCAGCCCCAGCATTTT.

The DNA of the CDR3 is TGCGCCAGCAGCCAAGGGACTAGCGGGGCCTTCTACAATGAGCAGTTCTTC. This sequence encodes CASSQGTSGAFYNEQFF. V is TRBV4-1 and J is TRBJ2-1, with TRBD2 identical over 12 bases. The CDR3 is 17 residues long. Germline V gene data show CDR1 as MGHRA and CDR2 as YSYEKL. Trimming cost V 1 base and J 3 bases; bases outside gene matches: 4.